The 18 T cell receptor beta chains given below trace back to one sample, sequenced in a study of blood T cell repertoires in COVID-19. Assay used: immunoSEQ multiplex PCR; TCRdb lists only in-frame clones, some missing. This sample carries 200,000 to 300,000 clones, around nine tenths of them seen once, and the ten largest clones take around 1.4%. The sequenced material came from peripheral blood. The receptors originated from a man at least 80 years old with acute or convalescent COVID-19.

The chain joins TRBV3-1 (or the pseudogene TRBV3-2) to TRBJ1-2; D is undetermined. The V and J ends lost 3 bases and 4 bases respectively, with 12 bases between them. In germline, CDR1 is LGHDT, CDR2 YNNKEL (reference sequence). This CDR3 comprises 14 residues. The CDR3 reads CASSQYGETYGYTF. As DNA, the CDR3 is TGTGCCAGCAGCCAGTACGGGGAGACCTATGGCTACACCTTC.

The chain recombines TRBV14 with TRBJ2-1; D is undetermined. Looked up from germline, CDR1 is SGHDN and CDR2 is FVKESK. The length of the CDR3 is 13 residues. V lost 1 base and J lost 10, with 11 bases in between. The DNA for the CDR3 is TGTGCCAGCAGCCAAGTAATTTTGGCCGAGCAGTTCTTC. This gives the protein CASSQVILAEQFF.

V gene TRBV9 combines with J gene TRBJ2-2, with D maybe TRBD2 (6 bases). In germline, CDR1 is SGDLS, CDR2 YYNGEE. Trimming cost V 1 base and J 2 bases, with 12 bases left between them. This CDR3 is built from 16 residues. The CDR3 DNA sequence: TGTGCCAGCAGCGTACGAGAGCGGGTCAACACCGGGGAGCTGTTTTTT. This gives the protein CASSVRERVNTGELFF.

In nucleotides, the CDR3 is TGCAGTGCTAGTAGCGCGTTTAGTGAAAAACTGTTTTTT. Translation: CSASSAFSEKLFF. This chain links TRBV20-1 with TRBJ1-4, with no clear D. The CDR3 loop spans 13 amino acids. Germline CDR1 and CDR2: DFQATT and SNEGSKA (reference sequence). The V end lost 3 bases, the J end lost 7 bases, and 12 bases lay between the germline ends.

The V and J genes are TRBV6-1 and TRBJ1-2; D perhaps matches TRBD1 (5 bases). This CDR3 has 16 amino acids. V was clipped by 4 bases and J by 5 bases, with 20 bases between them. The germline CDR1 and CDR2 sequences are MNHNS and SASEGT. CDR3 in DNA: TGTGCCAGCAGTGTACGCCCGGGCTCCGCAGGGTATGGCTACACCTTC. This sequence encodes CASSVRPGSAGYGYTF.

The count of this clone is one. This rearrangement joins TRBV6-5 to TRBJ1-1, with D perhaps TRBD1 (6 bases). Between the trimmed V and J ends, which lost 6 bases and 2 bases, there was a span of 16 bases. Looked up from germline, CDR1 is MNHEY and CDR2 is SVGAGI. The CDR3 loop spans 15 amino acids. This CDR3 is CASRPQGSINTEAFF. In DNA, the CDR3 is TGTGCCAGCAGACCACAGGGTTCAATAAACACTGAAGCTTTCTTT.

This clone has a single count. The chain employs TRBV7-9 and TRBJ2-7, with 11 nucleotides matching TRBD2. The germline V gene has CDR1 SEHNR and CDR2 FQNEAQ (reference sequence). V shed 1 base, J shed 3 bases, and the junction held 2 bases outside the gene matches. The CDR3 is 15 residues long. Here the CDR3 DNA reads TGTGCCAGCAGCTTAGTACTAGCGGGAGACTACGAGCAGTACTTC. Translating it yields CASSLVLAGDYEQYF.

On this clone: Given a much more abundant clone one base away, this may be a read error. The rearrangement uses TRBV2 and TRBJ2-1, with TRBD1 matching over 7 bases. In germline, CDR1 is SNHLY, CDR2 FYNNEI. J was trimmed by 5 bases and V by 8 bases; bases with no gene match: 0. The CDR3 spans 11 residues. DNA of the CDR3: TGTGCCAGCGGGACAGACAATGAGCAGTTCTTC. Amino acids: CASGTDNEQFF.

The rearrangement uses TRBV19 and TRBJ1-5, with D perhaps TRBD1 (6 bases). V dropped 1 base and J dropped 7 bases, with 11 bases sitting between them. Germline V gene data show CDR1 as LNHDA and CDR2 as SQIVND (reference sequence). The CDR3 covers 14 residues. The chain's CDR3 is CASSIGAGAQPQHF. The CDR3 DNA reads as TGTGCCAGTAGTATAGGGGCGGGGGCCCAGCCCCAGCATTTT. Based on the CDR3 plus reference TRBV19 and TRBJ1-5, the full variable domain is DGGITQSPKYLFRKEGQNVTLSCEQNLNHDAMYWYRQDPGQGLRLIYYSQIVNDFQKGDIAEGYSVSREKKESFPLTVTSAQKNPTAFYLCASSIGAGAQPQHFGDGTRLSIL.

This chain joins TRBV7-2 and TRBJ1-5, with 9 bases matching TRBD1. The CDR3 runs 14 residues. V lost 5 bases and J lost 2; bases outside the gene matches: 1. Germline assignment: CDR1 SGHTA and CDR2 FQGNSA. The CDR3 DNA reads TGTGCCAGCAGCCGGACAGGGGGCAATCAGCCCCAGCATTTT. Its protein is CASSRTGGNQPQHF.

The CDR3 loop is CASSSGEETQYF. The CDR3 nucleotides are TGTGCCAGCAGCTCCGGGGAAGAGACCCAGTACTTC. This chain joins TRBV14 and TRBJ2-5; the D gene is possibly TRBD2 (5 bases). Deletions cut 5 bases from V and 3 bases from J, with 7 bases between. Germline V gene sequence: CDR1 SGHDN, CDR2 FVKESK. The CDR3 sequence is 12 residues long.

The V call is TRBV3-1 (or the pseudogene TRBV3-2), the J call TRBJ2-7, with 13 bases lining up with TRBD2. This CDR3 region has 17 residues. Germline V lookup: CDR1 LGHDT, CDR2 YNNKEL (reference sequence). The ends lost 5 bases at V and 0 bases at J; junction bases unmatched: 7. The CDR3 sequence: CASSGTSGVRSSYEQYF. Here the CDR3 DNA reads TGTGCCAGCAGCGGGACTAGCGGGGTTCGTAGCTCCTACGAGCAGTACTTC.

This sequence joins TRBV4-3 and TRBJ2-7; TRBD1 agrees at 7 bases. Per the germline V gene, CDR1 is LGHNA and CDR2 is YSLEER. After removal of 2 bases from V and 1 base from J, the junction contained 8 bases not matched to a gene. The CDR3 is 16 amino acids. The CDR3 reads CASSQSTGQRSYEQYF. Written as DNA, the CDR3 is TGCGCCAGCAGCCAATCGACGGGACAGCGTTCCTACGAGCAGTACTTC.

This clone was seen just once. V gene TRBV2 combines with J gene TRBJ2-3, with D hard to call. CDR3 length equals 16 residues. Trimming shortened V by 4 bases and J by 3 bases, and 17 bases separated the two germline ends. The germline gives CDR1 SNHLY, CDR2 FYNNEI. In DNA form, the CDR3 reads TGTGCCAGCAGTGTCTTAGAACAGAGCTTTACAGATACGCAGTATTTT. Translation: CASSVLEQSFTDTQYF.

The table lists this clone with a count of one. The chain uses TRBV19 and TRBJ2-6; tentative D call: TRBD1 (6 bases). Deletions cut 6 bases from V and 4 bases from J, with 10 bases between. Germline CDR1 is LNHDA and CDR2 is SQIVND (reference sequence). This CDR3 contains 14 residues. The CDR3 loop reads CASRRTAGANVLTF. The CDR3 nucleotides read TGTGCCAGTAGGAGGACAGCCGGGGCCAACGTCCTGACTTTC.

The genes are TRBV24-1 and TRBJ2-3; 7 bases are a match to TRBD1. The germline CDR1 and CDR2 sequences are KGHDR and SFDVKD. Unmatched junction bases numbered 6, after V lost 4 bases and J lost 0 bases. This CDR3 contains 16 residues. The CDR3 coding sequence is TGTGCCACCAGTGAGACGGGACAGCCAAGCACAGATACGCAGTATTTT. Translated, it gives CATSETGQPSTDTQYF.

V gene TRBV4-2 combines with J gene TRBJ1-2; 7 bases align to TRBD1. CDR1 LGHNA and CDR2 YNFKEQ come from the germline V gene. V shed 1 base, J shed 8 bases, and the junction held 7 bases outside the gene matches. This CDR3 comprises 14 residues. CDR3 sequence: CASSQGDRVLGYTF. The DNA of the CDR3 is TGTGCCAGCAGCCAAGGTGACAGGGTTCTAGGCTACACCTTC.

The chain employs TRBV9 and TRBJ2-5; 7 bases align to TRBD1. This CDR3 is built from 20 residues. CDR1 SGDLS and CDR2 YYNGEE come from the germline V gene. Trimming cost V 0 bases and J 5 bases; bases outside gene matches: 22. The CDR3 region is CASSVAKGYLGGESRETQYF. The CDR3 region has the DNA TGTGCCAGCAGCGTAGCCAAGGGGTATTTAGGGGGCGAGTCACGGGAGACCCAGTACTTC.